The rows below give T cell receptor beta chains drawn from one sample of a study of blood T cell repertoires in COVID-19. Generated by immunoSEQ multiplex PCR, the TCRdb table keeps only in-frame clones and is missing some. This sample has fewer than 350,000 clones, with roughly 90% found just once. The sequenced sample consisted of PBMCs or T cells enriched from blood (not recorded which). The receptors stem from a man in his forties who had been exposed to COVID-19. Each CDR3 is given with its conserved first and last residue. The D gene is left open where the match is weak. Size tells how often a clone was seen (once, few, many) or the class of an expanded clone, and some rows leave it out.

cdr3_aa	cdr3_nt	v_call	j_call	d_call	clone_size
CAISPDRSSAIYF	TGTGCCATCAGCCCGGACAGGAGCAGCGCCATATATTTT	TRBV10-3	TRBJ1-3	TRBD1	once
CASSLIGGPATGELFF	TGTGCCAGCAGCTTAATTGGGGGCCCAGCCACCGGGGAGCTGTTTTTT	TRBV7-3	TRBJ2-2	-	-
CASSIVSAGEETQYF	TGTGCCAGTAGTATAGTTTCAGCGGGAGAAGAGACCCAGTACTTC	TRBV19	TRBJ2-5	TRBD2	-
CASSAVEGEGRSEQYF	TGTGCCAGCAGCGCAGTCGAGGGAGAGGGAAGGTCCGAGCAGTACTTC	TRBV7-9	TRBJ2-7	-	-
CASSGGQSYEQYF	TGTGCCAGCAGCGGGGGACAGTCCTACGAGCAGTACTTC	TRBV2	TRBJ2-7	-	-
CASSLGGVGGMDGYTF	TGTGCCAGCAGCTTAGGGGGCGTGGGCGGGATGGACGGCTACACCTTC	TRBV7-9	TRBJ1-2	-	-
CASSLRVTGANTEAFF	TGTGCCAGCAGCTTGAGAGTTACAGGGGCGAACACTGAAGCTTTCTTT	TRBV5-4	TRBJ1-1	TRBD1	-
CASRPPDTYEQYF	TGTGCCAGCAGACCACCTGACACCTACGAGCAGTACTTC	TRBV28	TRBJ2-7	-	-
CASSYNRDIGRDYNEQFF	TGTGCCAGCAGCTATAACCGGGACATCGGGAGGGATTACAATGAGCAGTTCTTC	TRBV9	TRBJ2-1	TRBD2	-
CASSQLAGETYEQYF	TGTGCCAGCAGCCAGCTAGCGGGAGAGACCTACGAGCAGTACTTC	TRBV3-1/TRBV3-2	TRBJ2-7	TRBD2	few
CASSVNRAPYGYTF	TGTGCCAGCAGCGTAAACAGGGCCCCCTATGGCTACACCTTC	TRBV9	TRBJ1-2	-	-
CASGLVLGQGASEAFF	TGTGCTAGTGGTTTGGTACTGGGACAGGGGGCCTCTGAAGCTTTCTTT	TRBV12-5	TRBJ1-1	TRBD1	-
CASSFLDKPYEQYF	TGTGCCAGCAGCTTCCTTGACAAGCCCTACGAGCAGTACTTC	TRBV14	TRBJ2-7	-	-
CASSFWGRSNQPQHF	TGTGCCAGCAGTTTTTGGGGCCGTAGCAATCAGCCCCAGCATTTT	TRBV28	TRBJ1-5	-	-
CASSPLGTGGNTF	TGTGCCAGCAGCCCCCTCGGGACAGGGGGTAACACCTTC	TRBV28	TRBJ1-2	TRBD1	-
CASSPDRRPGNTIYF	TGTGCCAGCAGTCCCGACAGGAGACCCGGAAACACCATATATTTT	TRBV6-5	TRBJ1-3	-	-
CASSPRTGSNEKLFF	TGTGCCAGCAGTCCGCGGACAGGATCAAATGAAAAACTGTTTTTT	TRBV27	TRBJ1-4	TRBD1	once
CASSVETGFDEQYF	TGTGCCAGCAGCGTCGAGACAGGATTCGACGAGCAGTACTTC	TRBV9	TRBJ2-7	-	once
CASSFGSQPQHF	TGTGCCAGCAGTTTTGGCAGTCAGCCCCAGCATTTT	TRBV28	TRBJ1-5	-	-
CASSLGLDNEQFF	TGTGCCAGCAGTTTGGGGCTAGACAATGAGCAGTTCTTC	TRBV27	TRBJ2-1	-	-
CASTMTGVNTEAFF	TGTGCCAGCACCATGACAGGGGTGAACACTGAAGCTTTCTTT	TRBV6-5	TRBJ1-1	TRBD1	-
CASGDRVVDEQFF	TGTGCTAGTGGTGACAGGGTGGTGGATGAGCAGTTCTTC	TRBV12-5	TRBJ2-1	TRBD1	-
CAWSVRELSYNEQFF	TGTGCCTGGAGTGTCCGCGAACTCTCCTACAATGAGCAGTTCTTC	TRBV30	TRBJ2-1	-	-
CASSPRGTPQETQYF	TGTGCCAGCAGCCCGAGGGGGACCCCCCAAGAGACCCAGTACTTC	TRBV11-1	TRBJ2-5	-	-
CASRGGTGDTEAFF	TGTGCCAGCAGGGGAGGGACAGGGGATACTGAAGCTTTCTTT	TRBV28	TRBJ1-1	TRBD1	-
CASSQAPGVQETQYF	TGCGCCAGCAGCCAAGCACCGGGAGTACAAGAGACCCAGTACTTC	TRBV4-1	TRBJ2-5	-	-
CASSPRTLAYNEQFF	TGTGCCAGCAGTCCGAGGACTCTTGCCTACAATGAGCAGTTCTTC	TRBV6-6	TRBJ2-1	-	-
CASSFGSNYEQFF	TGTGCCAGCAGTTTCGGGAGCAACTATGAGCAGTTCTTC	TRBV12-3/TRBV12-4	TRBJ2-1	-	-
CASNRPGLADSYEQYF	TGTGCCAGCAACCGACCGGGACTAGCGGACAGTTACGAGCAGTACTTC	TRBV5-6	TRBJ2-7	TRBD2	-
CASSLVPSSGANVLTF	TGCGCCAGCAGCTTGGTACCGAGCTCTGGGGCCAACGTCCTGACTTTC	TRBV5-1	TRBJ2-6	-	once
CASSRLGTRVDTQYF	TGTGCCAGCAGCCGTCTCGGGACTAGGGTAGATACGCAGTATTTT	TRBV14	TRBJ2-3	TRBD2	-
CASSLPSGRAINEQYF	TGTGCCAGCAGTTTGCCTAGCGGGAGGGCCATCAACGAGCAGTACTTC	TRBV28	TRBJ2-7	TRBD2	-
CASSRGGPDREKLFF	TGTGCCAGCAGCCGCGGAGGACCCGACAGGGAAAAACTGTTTTTT	TRBV5-8	TRBJ1-4	-	-
CASSPQTTLDTQYF	TGTGCCAGCAGCCCTCAGACGACTCTAGATACGCAGTATTTT	TRBV14	TRBJ2-3	-	-
CASISGTSGSSRYNEQFF	TGTGCCAGCATCTCCGGGACTAGCGGGAGTTCCAGGTACAATGAGCAGTTCTTC	TRBV2	TRBJ2-1	TRBD2	-
CASSLDSSSGNTIYF	TGCGCCAGCAGTCTAGACAGTAGCTCTGGAAACACCATATATTTT	TRBV4-3	TRBJ1-3	-	-
CASSLQGPYGYTF	TGTGCCAGCAGTTTACAGGGGCCCTATGGCTACACCTTC	TRBV27	TRBJ1-2	-	-
CASSLLTEYNEQFF	TGTGCCAGCAGCCTTTTGACAGAGTACAATGAGCAGTTCTTC	TRBV27	TRBJ2-1	-	-
CASSLTSGQQETQYF	TGTGCCAGCAGCTTAACCTCGGGACAGCAAGAGACCCAGTACTTC	TRBV11-3	TRBJ2-5	TRBD1	-
CSVTTSSYEQYF	TGCAGCGTTACGACTTCCTCCTACGAGCAGTACTTC	TRBV29-1	TRBJ2-7	-	once
CASSGIPSGRASEQFF	TGCGCCAGCAGCGGGATTCCTAGCGGGAGGGCCAGTGAGCAGTTCTTC	TRBV5-1	TRBJ2-1	TRBD2	-
CASSISTGPLSYEQYF	TGTGCCAGTAGTATATCTACAGGGCCACTCTCCTACGAGCAGTACTTC	TRBV19	TRBJ2-7	-	-
CASGTGTLSYEQYF	TGTGCCAGCGGGACAGGGACCCTTTCCTACGAGCAGTACTTC	TRBV6-5	TRBJ2-7	TRBD1	-
CATSTTDRGQLPYGYTF	TGTGCCACCAGCACCACGGACAGGGGACAACTACCTTATGGCTACACCTTC	TRBV15	TRBJ1-2	TRBD1	-
CAWSQGLRTQYF	TGTGCCTGGAGTCAGGGATTGAGGACCCAGTACTTC	TRBV30	TRBJ2-5	-	-
CASSVRLAGAYSYNEQFF	TGTGCCAGCAGCGTCCGGCTAGCGGGAGCCTACTCCTACAATGAGCAGTTCTTC	TRBV3-1/TRBV3-2	TRBJ2-1	TRBD2	-
CASSLSASGVYNEQFF	TGTGCCAGCAGCTTATCAGCTAGCGGGGTCTACAATGAGCAGTTCTTC	TRBV7-2	TRBJ2-1	TRBD2	once
CASSQDVVTPEKLFF	TGCGCCAGCAGCCAAGATGTAGTAACTCCCGAAAAACTGTTTTTT	TRBV4-3	TRBJ1-4	-	-
CASSLVGGGTYEQYF	TGTGCCAGCAGCTTAGTAGGGGGCGGAACCTACGAGCAGTACTTC	TRBV13	TRBJ2-7	TRBD1	-
CASSPGTADNRAFF	TGTGCCAGCAGTCCCGGGACAGCAGACAACCGAGCTTTCTTT	TRBV28	TRBJ1-1	TRBD1	-
CASSLVYSYEQYF	TGTGCCAGCAGCTTGGTGTACTCCTACGAGCAGTACTTC	TRBV5-6	TRBJ2-7	-	-
CASTGRDREHYGYTF	TGTGCCAGCACGGGACGGGACAGGGAGCACTATGGCTACACCTTC	TRBV21-1	TRBJ1-2	-	-
CASSLLSSWSYGYTF	TGTGCCAGCAGCCTATTGTCATCGTGGAGCTATGGCTACACCTTC	TRBV7-2	TRBJ1-2	-	-
CAWTLDRGQAFF	TGTGCCTGGACTTTGGACAGGGGGCAGGCTTTCTTT	TRBV30	TRBJ1-1	TRBD1	-
CASSKRTGGDTQYF	TGTGCCAGCAGCAAACGGACAGGGGGTGATACGCAGTATTTT	TRBV6-2/TRBV6-3	TRBJ2-3	TRBD1	-